Reported below is one T cell receptor (beta chain). Assay used: immunoSEQ multiplex PCR; TCRdb lists only in-frame clones, some missing. The sample contains 60,000 or so clones, 84% of which appear only once. These data come from a study of blood T cell repertoires in COVID-19. CDR3 length: 13 residues. Germline CDR1 reads LGHDT; CDR2 reads YNNKEL (reference sequence). Trimming shortened V by 4 bases and J by 12 bases, and 18 bases separated the two germline ends. The clonotype comes from an elderly woman with acute or convalescent COVID-19. The chain recombines TRBV3-1 (or the pseudogene TRBV3-2) with TRBJ1-1; a possible D gene is TRBD1 (6 bases). Sequencing was performed on peripheral blood. The CDR3 region has the DNA TGTGCCAGCAGCCTCCAGGGGACGCCCCTCTCTTTCTTT. Amino acid sequence: CASSLQGTPLSFF.